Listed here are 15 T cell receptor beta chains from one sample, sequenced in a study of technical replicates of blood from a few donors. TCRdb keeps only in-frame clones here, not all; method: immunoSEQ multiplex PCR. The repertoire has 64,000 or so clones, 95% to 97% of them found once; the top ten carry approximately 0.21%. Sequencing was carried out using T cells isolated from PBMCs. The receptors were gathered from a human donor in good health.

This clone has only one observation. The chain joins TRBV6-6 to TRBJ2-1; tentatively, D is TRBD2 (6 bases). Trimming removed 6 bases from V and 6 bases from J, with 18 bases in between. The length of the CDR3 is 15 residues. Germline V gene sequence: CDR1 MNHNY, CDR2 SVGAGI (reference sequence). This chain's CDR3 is CASSNPGTHFNEQFF. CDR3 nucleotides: TGTGCCAGCAGCAACCCCGGGACTCACTTCAATGAGCAGTTCTTC.

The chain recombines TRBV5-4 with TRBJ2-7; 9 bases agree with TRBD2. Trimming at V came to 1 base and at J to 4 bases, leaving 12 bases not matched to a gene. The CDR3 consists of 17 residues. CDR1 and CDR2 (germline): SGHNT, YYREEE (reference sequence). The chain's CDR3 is CASSLWGSSGEIYEQYF. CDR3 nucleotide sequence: TGTGCCAGCAGCTTGTGGGGGTCTAGCGGGGAAATTTACGAGCAGTACTTC.

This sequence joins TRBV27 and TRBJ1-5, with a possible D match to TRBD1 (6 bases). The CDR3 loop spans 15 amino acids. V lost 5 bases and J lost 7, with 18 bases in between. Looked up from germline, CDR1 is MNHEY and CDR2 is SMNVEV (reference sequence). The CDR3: CASSAAPGQRQPQHF. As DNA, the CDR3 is TGTGCCAGCAGTGCGGCCCCCGGACAGAGACAGCCCCAGCATTTT.

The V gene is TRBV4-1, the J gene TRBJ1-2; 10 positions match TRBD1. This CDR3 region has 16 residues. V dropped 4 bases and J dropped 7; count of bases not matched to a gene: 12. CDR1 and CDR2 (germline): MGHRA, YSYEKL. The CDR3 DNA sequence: TGCGCCAGCAGCCCTGTGGGACAGGGGAAAACTATTGGCTACACCTTC. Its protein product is CASSPVGQGKTIGYTF.

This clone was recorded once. The CDR3 nucleotides are TGTGCCAGCAGCCCCGTCCGGGGGGCGGGCACTGAAGCTTTCTTT. It encodes CASSPVRGAGTEAFF. The chain combines TRBV7-9 with TRBJ1-1; tentatively, D is TRBD1 (6 bases). Trimming cost V 5 bases and J 4 bases, with 17 bases left between them. Germline-derived CDR1 and CDR2 are SEHNR and FQNEAQ (reference sequence). The CDR3 is made up of 15 amino acids.

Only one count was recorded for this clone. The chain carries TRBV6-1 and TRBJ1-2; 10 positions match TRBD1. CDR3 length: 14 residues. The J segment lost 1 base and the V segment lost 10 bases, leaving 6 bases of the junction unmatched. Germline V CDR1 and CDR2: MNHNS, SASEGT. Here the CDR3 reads CANRWTGGNYGYTF. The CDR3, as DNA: TGTGCCAACCGTTGGACAGGGGGTAACTATGGCTACACCTTC.

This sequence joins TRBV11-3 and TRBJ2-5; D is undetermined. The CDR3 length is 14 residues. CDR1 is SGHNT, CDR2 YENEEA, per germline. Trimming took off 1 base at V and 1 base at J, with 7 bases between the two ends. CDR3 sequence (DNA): TGTGCCAGCAGCTTAGTGAGCTTCCAAGAGACCCAGTACTTC. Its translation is CASSLVSFQETQYF.

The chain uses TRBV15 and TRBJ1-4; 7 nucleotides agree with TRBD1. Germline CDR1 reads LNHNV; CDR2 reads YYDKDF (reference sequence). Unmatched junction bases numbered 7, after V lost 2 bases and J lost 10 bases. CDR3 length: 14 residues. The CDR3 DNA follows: TGTGCCACCAGCAGACGGGACAGCGGAGGAAAACTGTTTTTT. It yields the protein CATSRRDSGGKLFF.

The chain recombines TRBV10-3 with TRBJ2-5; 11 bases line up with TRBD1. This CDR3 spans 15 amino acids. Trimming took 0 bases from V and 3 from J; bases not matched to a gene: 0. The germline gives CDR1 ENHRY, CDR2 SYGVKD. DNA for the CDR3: TGTGCCATCAGTGAGTCGGGACAGGGGGAAGAGACCCAGTACTTC. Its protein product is CAISESGQGEETQYF.

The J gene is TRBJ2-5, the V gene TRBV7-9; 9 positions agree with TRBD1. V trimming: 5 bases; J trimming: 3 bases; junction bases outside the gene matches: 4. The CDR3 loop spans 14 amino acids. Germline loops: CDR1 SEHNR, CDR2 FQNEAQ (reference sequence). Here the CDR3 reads CASSPRDREETQYF. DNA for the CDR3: TGTGCCAGCAGCCCTCGGGACAGGGAAGAGACCCAGTACTTC.

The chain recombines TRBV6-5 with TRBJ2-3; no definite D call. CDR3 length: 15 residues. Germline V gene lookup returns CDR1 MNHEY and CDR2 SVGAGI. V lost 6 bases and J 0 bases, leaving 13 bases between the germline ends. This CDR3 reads CASSPGFSSTDTQYF. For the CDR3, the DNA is TGTGCCAGCAGCCCCGGGTTCTCTAGCACAGATACGCAGTATTTT.

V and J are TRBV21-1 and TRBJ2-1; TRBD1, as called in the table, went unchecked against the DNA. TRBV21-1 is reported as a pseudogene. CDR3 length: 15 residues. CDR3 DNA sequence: TGTGCCAGCAGCCTGGTGGGGGACAGGGGCAATGAGCAGTTCTTC. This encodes CASSLVGDRGNEQFF.

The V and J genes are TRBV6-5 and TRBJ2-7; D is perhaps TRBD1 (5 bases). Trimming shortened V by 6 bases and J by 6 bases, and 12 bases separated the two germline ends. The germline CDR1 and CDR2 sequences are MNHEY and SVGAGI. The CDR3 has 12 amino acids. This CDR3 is CASRDNSGEQYF. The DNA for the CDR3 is TGTGCCAGCAGGGACAATAGTGGCGAGCAGTACTTC.

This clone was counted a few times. The CDR3 loop reads CSVVRGRAEAFF. In nucleotides, the CDR3 is TGCAGCGTTGTAAGGGGTAGAGCTGAAGCTTTCTTT. The J gene is TRBJ1-1, the V gene TRBV29-1; weak D call: TRBD1 (5 bases). V was clipped by 4 bases and J by 6 bases, with 12 bases between them. CDR1 and CDR2 from the germline V gene are SQVTM and ANQGSEA. The CDR3 runs to 12 residues.

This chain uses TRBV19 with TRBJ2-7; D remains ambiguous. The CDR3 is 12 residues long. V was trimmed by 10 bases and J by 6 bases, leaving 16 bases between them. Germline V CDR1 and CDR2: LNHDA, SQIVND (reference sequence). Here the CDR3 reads CATQFETGEQYF. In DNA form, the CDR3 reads TGTGCCACCCAGTTCGAAACGGGCGAGCAGTACTTC.